This TCR beta chain was obtained from a study of beta chain features in type 1 diabetes. Study-wide results and limits: The study found moderately but significantly shorter TCRB CDR3s in all four CD4+ subsets of Type 1 diabetes patients. HLA effects on TCRB rearrangement stayed unresolved here.

Expressed TCRB transcripts were sequenced because the entire RNA isolate underwent reverse transcription. The assay was immunoSEQ multiplex PCR, and TCRdb's table has in-frame clones only and misses some. The data show some 410,000 clones, with over 11% seen just once and roughly 0.035% held by the top ten. Sorting that relied on CD45RO/CCR7/CD25/CD127/CD95/CD27 yielded CD4+ naive, central memory, regulatory and stem cell-like memory cells. This clone came up a few times. Its antigen remains unknown. With 10 bases removed from V and 0 bases from J, the gap between germline ends came to 12 bases. The CDR3 totals 14 residues. Germline V gene data show CDR1 as MNHEY and CDR2 as SVGAGI.

The origin of this receptor is a man aged 25-45 years in good health. The V gene is TRBV6-5, the J gene TRBJ2-2, with D maybe TRBD2 (6 bases). The material sequenced was naive CD4+ T cells from blood. In DNA, the CDR3 is TGTGCCACCACCCGACTAGCGAACACCGGGGAGCTGTTTTTT. It yields the protein CATTRLANTGELFF.